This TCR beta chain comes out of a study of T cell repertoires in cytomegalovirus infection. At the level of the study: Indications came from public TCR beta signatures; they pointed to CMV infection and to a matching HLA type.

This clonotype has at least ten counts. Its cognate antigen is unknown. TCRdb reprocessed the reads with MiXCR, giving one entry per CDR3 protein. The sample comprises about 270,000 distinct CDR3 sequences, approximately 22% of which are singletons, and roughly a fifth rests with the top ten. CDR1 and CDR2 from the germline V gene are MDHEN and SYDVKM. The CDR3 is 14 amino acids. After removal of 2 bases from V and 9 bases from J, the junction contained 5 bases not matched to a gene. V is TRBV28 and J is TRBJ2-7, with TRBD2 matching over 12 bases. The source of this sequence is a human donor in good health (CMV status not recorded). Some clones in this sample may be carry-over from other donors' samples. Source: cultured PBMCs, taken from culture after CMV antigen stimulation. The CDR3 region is CASSLLGLAGRQYF. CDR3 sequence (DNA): TGTGCCAGCAGTTTACTAGGACTAGCGGGACGGCAGTACTTC. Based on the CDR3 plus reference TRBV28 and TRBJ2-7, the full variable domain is DVKVTQSSRYLVKRTGEKVFLECVQDMDHENMFWYRQDPGLGLRLIYFSYDVKMKEKGDIPEGYSVSREKKERFSLILESASTNQTSMYLCASSLLGLAGRQYFGPGTRLTVT.